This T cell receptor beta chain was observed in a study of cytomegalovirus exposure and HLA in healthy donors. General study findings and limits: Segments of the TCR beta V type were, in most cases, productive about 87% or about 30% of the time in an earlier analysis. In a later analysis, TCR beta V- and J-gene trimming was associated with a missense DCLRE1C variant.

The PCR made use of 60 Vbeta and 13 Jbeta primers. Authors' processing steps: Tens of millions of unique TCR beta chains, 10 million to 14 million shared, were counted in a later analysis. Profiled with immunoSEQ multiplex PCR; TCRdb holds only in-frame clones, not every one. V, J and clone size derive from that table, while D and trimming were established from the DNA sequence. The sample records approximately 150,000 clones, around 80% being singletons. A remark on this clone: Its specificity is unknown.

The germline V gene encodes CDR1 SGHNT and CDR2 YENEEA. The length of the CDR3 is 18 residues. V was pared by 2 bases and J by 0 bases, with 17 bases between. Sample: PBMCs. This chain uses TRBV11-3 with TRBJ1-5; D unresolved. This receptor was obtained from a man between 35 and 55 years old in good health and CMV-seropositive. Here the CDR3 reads CASSLKSVRAYSNQPQHF. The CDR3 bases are TGTGCCAGCAGCTTAAAGAGCGTACGAGCCTATAGCAATCAGCCCCAGCATTTT.